This T cell receptor (beta chain) was identified in a study of blood T cell repertoires in COVID-19. Study background: Samples taken during acute and convalescent COVID-19 were collected in the United States, Italy and Spain. T cells, B-cell-depleted T cells, or PBMCs provided the cDNA or gDNA that served as material.

Original processing methods: Counts of nucleated cells, estimated from reference gene primer amplification, were obtained. Sequencing was performed with immunoSEQ multiplex PCR; in TCRdb, only in-frame clones are kept and a portion is missing. V and J calls and clone size are as listed in that table; D and trimming were resolved from the DNA. The table lists around 250,000 clones, more than 70% of them singletons, with more than 9% in the top ten. The CDR3 totals 16 residues. The V gene's germline CDR1 is LGHNA and CDR2 YSLEER. V lost 2 bases and J lost 1, with 12 bases in between. The J gene is TRBJ1-3, the V gene TRBV4-3; a possible D gene is TRBD1 (5 bases). The TCR was taken from a man older than 75 with acute or convalescent COVID-19. The sequencing sample was made of peripheral blood. The CDR3: CASSQSPGFSGNTIYF. The CDR3 region has the DNA TGCGCCAGCAGCCAATCCCCAGGGTTTTCTGGAAACACCATATATTTT.